The rows below give T cell receptor beta chains drawn from one sample of a study of cytomegalovirus exposure and HLA in healthy donors. Sequencing was performed with immunoSEQ multiplex PCR; in TCRdb, only in-frame clones are kept and a portion is missing. This sample yields 120,000 or so clones, of which approximately 78% are seen a single time; about 11% belongs to the top ten. Material: PBMCs. Every receptor here comes from a young man in good health and CMV-seropositive. The CDR3 runs from the conserved cysteine through the conserved F or W. The D gene is left open where the match is weak. Not every row has a clone size; where given, it reads once, few, many or a size class.

NA TRBJ2-3 NA TRBV28 TGTGCCAGCAGTGAAATAGTGGCAGATACGCAGTATTTT CASSEIVADTQYF
few TRBJ2-6 TRBD1 TRBV6-1 TGTGCCAGCATGACCCCCGGGACAGATAAGGACCTGACTTTC CASMTPGTDKDLTF
few TRBJ2-7 NA TRBV9 TGTGCCAGCAGCTCTGACAGTATAGACGAGCAGTACTTC CASSSDSIDEQYF
NA TRBJ2-7 TRBD2 TRBV28 TGTGCCAGCAGTCCCGGGGGGGCCTACGAGCAGTACTTC CASSPGGAYEQYF
NA TRBJ1-1 NA TRBV7-2 TGTGCCAGCAGCCCCCTAGACAGAAACACTGAAGCTTTCTTT CASSPLDRNTEAFF
once TRBJ1-5 NA TRBV28 TGTGCCAGCACTCCAGGTAGTGGGTATCAGCCCCAGCATTTT CASTPGSGYQPQHF
NA TRBJ2-7 TRBD1 TRBV19 TGTGCCAGTAGTCCTCGGACAGGAGACTACGAGCAGTACTTC CASSPRTGDYEQYF
NA TRBJ1-1 TRBD1 TRBV2 TGTGCCAGCAGTGGGAGGGGGCTCACTGAAGCTTTCTTT CASSGRGLTEAFF
NA TRBJ2-7 NA TRBV7-2 TGTGCCAGCAGCTTGAGCGGTCCCTACGAGCAGTACTTC CASSLSGPYEQYF
NA TRBJ2-5 TRBD2 TRBV18 TGTGCCAGCTCCCCCCGCGGCCTAGCGGGAGTATCCGAGACCCAGTACTTC CASSPRGLAGVSETQYF
NA TRBJ2-7 TRBD2 TRBV2 TGTGCCACCTTAGCGGGAGGCTCCTACGAGCAGTACTTC CATLAGGSYEQYF
NA TRBJ2-5 TRBD1 TRBV13 TGTGCCAGCAGCTTAGCCCTGGAAGGCGGACAGGGGGCTCGGACCCAGTACTTC CASSLALEGGQGARTQYF
once TRBJ2-6 TRBD1 TRBV9 TGTGCCAGCAGCCAGGGGGCTGGGGCCAACGTCCTGACTTTC CASSQGAGANVLTF
NA TRBJ1-1 NA TRBV6-6 TGTGCCAGCATTATGACAGCTAACACTGAAGCTTTCTTT CASIMTANTEAFF
NA TRBJ2-1 NA TRBV4-2 TGTGCCAGCAGCCAAGATGTGGGACTCAAAAGCTACAATGAGCAGTTCTTC CASSQDVGLKSYNEQFF
NA TRBJ1-5 NA TRBV7-8 TGTGCCAGCAGCTTAACAATTTCTCAGCCCCAGCATTTT CASSLTISQPQHF
NA TRBJ2-7 TRBD1 TRBV7-9 TGTGCCAGCAGCTCAAGATACAATCAAGGGGGCACCTCCTACGAGCAGTACTTC CASSSRYNQGGTSYEQYF
NA TRBJ2-7 NA TRBV13 TGTGCCAGCAGCACAGGGATTTCACGCTACGAGCAGTACTTC CASSTGISRYEQYF
NA TRBJ2-5 NA TRBV28 TGTGCCAGCAGTTCTCATATTGCCCCAGGGGGGATAAGGGAGACCCAGTACTTC CASSSHIAPGGIRETQYF
NA TRBJ2-3 NA TRBV7-9 TGTGCCAGCAGCTCGACTAGAGGAAGGACAGATACGCAGTATTTT CASSSTRGRTDTQYF
once TRBJ1-1 NA TRBV29-1 TGCAGCTTTTCAGGGGATTACGGCTACACTGAAGCTTTCTTT CSFSGDYGYTEAFF
NA TRBJ2-7 NA TRBV19 TGTGCCAGTAGGCTAACCTGGTCGGCCTACGAGCAGTACTTC CASRLTWSAYEQYF
NA TRBJ1-5 NA TRBV7-2 TGTGCCAGCAGCTTAGTCGGGGGAGGTAATCAGCCCCAGCATTTT CASSLVGGGNQPQHF
NA TRBJ1-4 TRBD1 TRBV5-4 TGTGCCAGCAGCTCAGGGGGGTCCGGGTATGAAAAACTGTTTTTT CASSSGGSGYEKLFF
NA TRBJ2-1 NA TRBV4-2 TGTGCCAGCAGCTCCCGGGAAGTCCACAATGAGCAGTTCTTC CASSSREVHNEQFF
NA TRBJ2-4 TRBD1 TRBV2 TGTGCCAGCAGGGGACAGGGAAGTTGGAACATTCAGTACTTC CASRGQGSWNIQYF
few TRBJ2-7 NA TRBV7-2 TGTGCCAGCGGGGCCGTCTCCTACGAGCAGTACTTC CASGAVSYEQYF
NA TRBJ2-7 NA TRBV2 TGTGCCAGCAGTGAAGCGGGAGCGCCGACCTACGAGCAGTACTTC CASSEAGAPTYEQYF
NA TRBJ2-7 TRBD2 TRBV7-8 TGTGCCAGCAGCCCGGGGACTAGCGGGAGATACGAGCAGTACTTC CASSPGTSGRYEQYF
NA TRBJ2-7 TRBD1 TRBV25-1 TGTGCCAGCAGTGACAGCGGGACAGGGGGCCTCGAGCAGTACTTC CASSDSGTGGLEQYF
few TRBJ2-7 TRBD1 TRBV7-2 TGTGCCAGCAGCTTAGACTCCACGGGACAGGGGGCGTACGAGCAGTACTTC CASSLDSTGQGAYEQYF
NA TRBJ2-3 TRBD2 TRBV19 TGTGCCAGTAGTACTAGGAGGCTAGCGGGAAAGTCAGATACGCAGTATTTT CASSTRRLAGKSDTQYF
NA TRBJ1-1 NA TRBV29-1 TGCAGCGTTGCGTTTTCCGCCAGGGAGGGCACTGAAGCTTTCTTT CSVAFSAREGTEAFF